Listed below are T cell receptor beta chains from one sample, sequenced in a study of control samples from healthy donors and cancer patients. Assay: immunoSEQ multiplex PCR; the TCRdb copy retains only in-frame clones and omits some. The sample has 40,000 to 45,000 clones, around 70% seen once. Sequenced material: formalin-fixed, paraffin-embedded tissue. The receptors here all came from a male donor with melanoma. Each CDR3 is given with its conserved first and last residue. Each record gives: V gene, clone size, D gene, J gene, CDR3 protein, CDR3 DNA. The D gene is left open where the match is weak. Not all rows give a size; the values are once, few, many and, for expanded clones, a class.

>TRBV18|once|.|TRBJ2-5
CASSPGLGVRQETQYF
TGTGCCAGCTCACCAGGCCTGGGGGTACGACAAGAGACCCAGTACTTC
>TRBV11-2|.|.|TRBJ2-5
CASSESLPPGETQYF
TGTGCCAGCAGCGAAAGCCTACCCCCAGGAGAGACCCAGTACTTC
>TRBV2|.|.|TRBJ1-5
CASSAASSINQPQHF
TGTGCCAGCAGTGCGGCGTCGTCGATCAATCAGCCCCAGCATTTT
>TRBV6-6|once|.|TRBJ1-1
CASSPRVDTEAFF
TGTGCCAGCAGTCCTCGGGTTGACACTGAAGCTTTCTTT
>TRBV9|once|TRBD2|TRBJ2-2
CASSMRREGTGELFF
TGTGCCAGCAGCATGCGGCGGGAGGGTACCGGGGAGCTGTTTTTT
>TRBV18|.|.|TRBJ1-1
CASANSQGEAFF
TGTGCCAGCGCAAACTCGCAGGGAGAAGCTTTCTTT
>TRBV11-2|.|.|TRBJ2-5
CASSFGAAYQETQYF
TGTGCCAGCAGCTTTGGGGCGGCTTATCAAGAGACCCAGTACTTC
>TRBV27|few|TRBD1|TRBJ2-7
CASSSAPGTGGTYEQYF
TGTGCCAGCAGTTCCGCCCCCGGGACAGGGGGCACCTACGAGCAGTACTTC
>TRBV6-5|.|TRBD2|TRBJ2-5
CASSYSLAGQETQYF
TGTGCCAGCAGTTACAGTCTAGCGGGACAAGAGACCCAGTACTTC
>TRBV28|.|.|TRBJ2-7
CASSPPRQGSYEQYF
TGTGCCAGCAGTCCCCCCCGGCAGGGCTCCTACGAGCAGTACTTC
>TRBV28|.|.|TRBJ2-7
CASSFGGRGDEQYF
TGTGCCAGCAGTTTCGGGGGGCGCGGGGACGAGCAGTACTTC
>TRBV6-5|few|.|TRBJ2-7
CASSYGHEQYF
TGTGCCAGCAGTTACGGTCACGAGCAGTACTTC
>TRBV11-2|few|.|TRBJ2-7
CASSLDQAQAPGF
TGTGCCAGCAGCTTAGATCAGGCTCAAGCACCGGGGTTC
>TRBV7-2|.|.|TRBJ2-1
CASSQGPAEYNEQFF
TGTGCCAGCAGCCAGGGTCCAGCGGAGTACAATGAGCAGTTCTTC
>TRBV5-1|.|.|TRBJ2-3
CASSWDNTDTQYF
TGCGCCAGCAGCTGGGACAACACAGATACGCAGTATTTT